Following are 2 T cell receptor beta chains from one sample sequenced in a study of blood T cell repertoires in COVID-19 (dated by TCRdb to 2019 to 2021). Libraries were made using the immunoSEQ multiplex PCR assay. The clones in this table, taken by TCRdb from immuneACCESS, are in-frame only. Not every clone is retained; where verified, under half of the shortfall comes from an unresolved V gene, and the cause of the rest is unknown. This sample holds around 120,000 clones; less than 90% were observed only once. Clones ranked in the top ten supply 11% of the sample. Sequencing was carried out using peripheral blood. Source of these receptors: an elderly man with acute or convalescent COVID-19.

The chain couples TRBV6-5 to TRBJ2-3; 7 bases agree with TRBD1. CDR1 is MNHEY, CDR2 SVGAGI, per germline. V was pared by 5 bases and J by 2 bases, with 7 bases of the junction left unmatched. The CDR3 runs to 15 residues. For the CDR3, the DNA is TGTGCCAGCAGTAAGGGACAGCCAAACACAGATACGCAGTATTTT. Amino acids: CASSKGQPNTDTQYF.

This chain links TRBV19 with TRBJ1-1; TRBD1 aligns across 8 bases. The V gene end was trimmed by 5 bases and the J gene end by 7 bases; junction bases not matched to a gene: 6. CDR3 size: 13 residues. Germline-derived CDR1 and CDR2 are LNHDA and SQIVND (reference sequence). DNA for the CDR3: TGTGCCAGTAGTGAGGACAGGGTAGGTGAAGCTTTCTTT. Amino acid sequence: CASSEDRVGEAFF.